One and the same sample provided the 14 T cell receptor beta chains below, sequenced in a study of response to subunit inactivated influenza vaccine. TCRdb re-called the RT-PCR reads with MiXCR, one entry per CDR3 protein. The sample includes about 540,000 distinct CDR3 sequences, less than 25% of them seen just once. The data also belong to a second study, concerning T cells expressing NK-cell markers. In that study: UMI-tagged 5'RACE template switching yielded the TCR beta cDNA.

This specimen was CD4+ T cells sorted from PBMCs, taken less than 13 days after vaccination. The source is a man in his fifties or sixties who received an inactivated influenza vaccine.

This clonotype occurred a few times. The genes are TRBV4-3 and TRBJ2-3; 8 positions agree with TRBD2. The CDR3 consists of 15 residues. CDR1 and CDR2 (germline): LGHNA, YSLEER. Germline trimming cut 1 base from V and 7 bases from J; bases unmatched to any gene: 7. The CDR3 nucleotides read TGCGCCAGCAGCCAAGTTACTACTAGCGGTAATACGCAGTATTTT. It translates to CASSQVTTSGNTQYF.

This clonotype was picked up a small number of times. The chain joins TRBV11-3 to TRBJ2-3; maybe TRBD1 (5 bases). From germline, CDR1 is SGHNT and CDR2 YENEEA. Deletions cut 8 bases from V and 6 bases from J, with 9 bases between. The CDR3 is 11 residues long. The CDR3 nucleotides are TGTGCCAGCCCAGGGCCCGATACGCAGTATTTT. The encoded protein is CASPGPDTQYF.

The V and J genes are TRBV20-1 and TRBJ1-1, with 7 bases lining up with TRBD1. V was clipped by 5 bases and J by 1 base; unmatched bases: 4. CDR1 and CDR2 (germline): DFQATT, SNEGSKA (reference sequence). The CDR3 has 13 residues. CDR3 DNA sequence: TGCAGTGCTCAACAGGGGCCGAACACTGAAGCTTTCTTT. This sequence encodes CSAQQGPNTEAFF.

This chain joins TRBV29-1 and TRBJ2-7, with 7 bases lining up with TRBD1. The CDR3 spans 13 residues. The J segment lost 2 bases and the V segment lost 5 bases, leaving 6 bases of the junction unmatched. CDR1 is SQVTM, CDR2 ANQGSEA, per germline. CDR3 sequence (DNA): TGCAGCGTTACAGGGGACCTAACCTACGAGCAGTACTTC. Protein product: CSVTGDLTYEQYF.

The chain couples TRBV27 to TRBJ1-2; 10 nucleotides line up with TRBD1. V lost 3 bases and J lost 8; bases outside the gene matches: 6. The CDR3 extends over 14 amino acids. Germline V gives CDR1 MNHEY, CDR2 SMNVEV (reference sequence). CDR3 sequence: CASSFRQGARGYTF. In DNA, the CDR3 is TGTGCCAGCAGTTTCCGACAGGGGGCACGAGGCTACACCTTC.

The chain uses TRBV2 and TRBJ2-5; TRBD1 matches at 10 bases. Per the germline V gene, CDR1 is SNHLY and CDR2 is FYNNEI. V was clipped by 6 bases and J by 1 base; unmatched bases: 5. This CDR3 is built from 15 residues. CDR3 sequence: CASRAGTGVQETQYF. The CDR3 nucleotides read TGTGCCAGCAGGGCCGGGACAGGGGTCCAAGAGACCCAGTACTTC.

The rearrangement joins TRBV3-1 to TRBJ1-2, with 7 bases fitting TRBD1. The CDR3 is made up of 13 amino acids. The junction had 2 bases not matched to a gene; V was cut back by 3 bases and J by 4 bases. The germline V gene has CDR1 LGHDT and CDR2 YNNKEL (reference sequence). CDR3: CASSQGQSYGYTF. CDR3 sequence (DNA): TGTGCCAGCAGCCAGGGACAGTCCTATGGCTACACCTTC.

V is TRBV4-2 and J is TRBJ1-5; no clear D gene. CDR1 and CDR2 (germline): LGHNA, YNFKEQ. This CDR3 contains 15 residues. Trimming took 0 bases from V and 6 from J, leaving 12 bases between them. The CDR3 is CASSQEASPGQPQHF. For the CDR3, the DNA is TGTGCCAGCAGCCAAGAGGCCAGCCCAGGTCAGCCCCAGCATTTT.

V gene TRBV30 combines with J gene TRBJ2-3; no reliable D call. There are 10 residues in the CDR3. Germline V gene data show CDR1 as GTSNPN and CDR2 as SVGIG (reference sequence). This CDR3 is CAAGLDTQYF. The CDR3, as DNA: TGTGCTGCCGGGTTAGATACGCAGTATTTT. Combining the CDR3 with reference TRBV30 and TRBJ2-3 gives the whole variable domain SQTIHQWPATLVQPVGSPLSLECTVEGTSNPNLYWYRQAAGRGLQLLFYSVGIGQISSEVPQNLSASRPQDRQFILSSKKLLLSDSGFYLCAAGLDTQYFGPGTRLTVL.

In this sample, this clonotype turned up a few times. The chain employs TRBV4-1 and TRBJ2-5, with 7 bases aligning to TRBD1. Trimming at V came to 0 bases and at J to 7 bases, leaving 11 bases not matched to a gene. The CDR3 spans 16 residues. Germline values: CDR1 MGHRA, CDR2 YSYEKL. This chain's CDR3 is CASSQEPGRGTGTQYF. DNA for the CDR3: TGCGCCAGCAGCCAAGAACCCGGCAGGGGGACGGGGACCCAGTACTTC.

A note on this clonotype: One end of the junction does not line up with germline, which may come from a read error. The chain combines TRBV7-2 with TRBJ2-6, with TRBD2 matching 8 bases. The CDR3 has 17 amino acids. Germline lookup yields CDR1 SGHTA and CDR2 FQGNSA. CDR3: CAGSLVAGFSGANVLTF. CDR3 nucleotide sequence: TGTGCCGGCAGCTTAGTAGCGGGGTTCTCTGGGGCCAACGTCCTGACTTTC.

This chain connects TRBV6-5 to TRBJ1-2; 7 nucleotides line up with TRBD1. The CDR3 length is 15 residues. The ends lost 3 bases at V and 5 bases at J; junction bases unmatched: 9. The germline gives CDR1 MNHEY, CDR2 SVGAGI. This chain's CDR3 is CASSYGAGGNYGYTF. The DNA of the CDR3 is TGTGCCAGCAGTTATGGGGCAGGGGGAAATTATGGCTACACCTTC.

This clonotype was seen more than once but under ten times. V usage is TRBV11-2 and J usage is TRBJ2-7; 10 bases align to TRBD2. Trimming took 0 bases from V and 2 from J; bases not matched to a gene: 10. Germline CDR1 reads SGHAT; CDR2 reads FQNNGV. The CDR3 spans 18 residues. In DNA, the CDR3 is TGTGCCAGCAGCTTAGATCAGGTTGGACTAGCGGCCACCTACGAGCAGTACTTC. Translated, it gives CASSLDQVGLAATYEQYF.

This clonotype was found many times. This sequence joins TRBV5-1 and TRBJ1-5; D is ambiguous. CDR3 length: 15 residues. Germline loops: CDR1 SGHRS, CDR2 YFSETQ. The V end was cut by 1 base, the J end by 6 bases, with 14 bases between. The chain's CDR3 is CASSLNPGSGQPQHF. CDR3 DNA sequence: TGCGCCAGCAGCTTGAATCCAGGCTCGGGTCAGCCCCAGCATTTT.